Below, 20 T cell receptor beta chains from the same sample are listed, as sequenced in a study of blood T cell repertoires in COVID-19. Method: immunoSEQ multiplex PCR; TCRdb's copy keeps in-frame clones and lacks some. The data hold some 110,000 clones, with around 88% observed a single time. Input material: peripheral blood. These receptors originate from a human donor in a cohort sampled during active COVID-19.

V is TRBV12-3 or TRBV12-4 and J is TRBJ2-1; 7 bases match TRBD2. CDR3 size: 12 residues. J lost 15 bases, V lost 5 bases, and 10 bases had no gene match. DNA for the CDR3: TGTGCCAGCAGTCTACAAGCGGGACGTCCGTTCTTC. Encoded protein: CASSLQAGRPFF.

The rearrangement uses TRBV10-3 and TRBJ2-1; maybe TRBD2 (6 bases). With 4 bases removed from V and 3 bases from J, the gap between germline ends came to 19 bases. Germline values: CDR1 ENHRY, CDR2 SYGVKD. CDR3 size: 17 residues. Here the CDR3 reads CAISGSSPSAYYNEQFF. The CDR3 DNA follows: TGTGCCATCAGTGGTTCCTCTCCTAGCGCCTACTACAATGAGCAGTTCTTC.

In DNA, the CDR3 is TGTGCCACCAGTGAGACAGGGTCCTTTGGTGGCTACACCTTC. Residues: CATSETGSFGGYTF. The chain recombines TRBV24-1 with TRBJ1-2, with TRBD1 matching over 7 bases. CDR3 size: 14 residues. J was trimmed by 7 bases and V by 4 bases; bases with no gene match: 8. Germline values: CDR1 KGHDR, CDR2 SFDVKD.

The rearrangement uses TRBV6-6 and TRBJ2-7; 9 bases are shared with TRBD2. This CDR3 contains 14 residues. The V segment lost 4 bases and the J segment 4 bases; nucleotides outside the gene matches: 5. The V gene's germline CDR1 is MNHNY and CDR2 SVGAGI (reference sequence). CDR3 region: CASSLAGVGYEQYF. The CDR3 DNA sequence: TGTGCCAGCAGTTTAGCGGGAGTAGGATACGAGCAGTACTTC.

The chain carries TRBV12-3 or TRBV12-4 and TRBJ2-1, with 10 bases fitting TRBD2. Trimming removed 4 bases from V and 12 bases from J; junction bases left unmatched: 3. This CDR3 has 12 amino acids. As DNA, the CDR3 is TGTGCCAGCAGTTCCCTAGCGGGAGTGCAGTTCTTC. This encodes CASSSLAGVQFF.

The rearrangement links TRBV19 to TRBJ2-7; possible D gene TRBD1, 5 bases. The CDR3 contains 14 residues. Between the trimmed V and J ends, which lost 2 bases and 2 bases, there was a span of 10 bases. Germline V gene lookup returns CDR1 LNHDA and CDR2 SQIVND (reference sequence). CDR3 sequence reads: CASSIRGFPYEQYF. Here the CDR3 DNA reads TGTGCCAGTAGTATAAGGGGATTCCCCTACGAGCAGTACTTC.

In regard to this clone: An end of the junction does not agree with germline; a read error may underlie this. V is TRBV7-7 and J is TRBJ2-2; 8 bases align to TRBD1. The CDR3 runs 17 residues. Germline values: CDR1 SSHAT, CDR2 FNYEAQ (reference sequence). As DNA, the CDR3 is TGTGCTAGCAGCTCCTCAACGACAGGGGCCCTCACCGGGGAGCTGTTTTTT. Translated: CASSSSTTGALTGELFF.

The chain uses TRBV5-1 and TRBJ2-7; the D gene is possibly TRBD1 (6 bases). The CDR3 has 14 residues. Between the trimmed V and J ends, which lost 0 bases and 2 bases, there was a span of 9 bases. Germline V gene sequence: CDR1 SGHRS, CDR2 YFSETQ. Here the CDR3 reads CASSLDRDAYEQYF. The DNA of the CDR3 is TGCGCCAGCAGCTTGGACAGGGACGCCTACGAGCAGTACTTC.

The chain combines TRBV4-1 with TRBJ2-3, with 7 bases identical to TRBD2. Germline lookup yields CDR1 MGHRA and CDR2 YSYEKL. The CDR3 sequence is 17 residues long. V lost 0 bases and J lost 4; bases outside the gene matches: 10. The CDR3 loop is CASSQDGGGSRSDTQYF. CDR3 DNA sequence: TGCGCCAGCAGCCAAGACGGTGGCGGGAGTCGCTCAGATACGCAGTATTTT.

This sequence joins TRBV10-3 and TRBJ2-5, with unresolved D. The V end lost 2 bases, the J end lost 5 bases, and 12 bases lay between the germline ends. Germline assignment: CDR1 ENHRY and CDR2 SYGVKD. The CDR3 has 14 amino acids. The CDR3 loop is CAISEPTLRETQYF. The CDR3 region has the DNA TGTGCCATCAGTGAGCCTACTCTACGGGAGACCCAGTACTTC.

V is TRBV3-1 (or the pseudogene TRBV3-2) and J is TRBJ2-1, with 7 nucleotides matching TRBD2. Germline V lookup: CDR1 LGHDT, CDR2 YNNKEL (reference sequence). The J segment lost 4 bases and the V segment lost 1 base, leaving 7 bases of the junction unmatched. CDR3 length: 16 amino acids. The CDR3 region has the DNA TGTGCCAGCAGCCAAGCCGGGACTAACCATTACAATGAGCAGTTCTTC. It encodes CASSQAGTNHYNEQFF.

This clone occurred once. V is TRBV20-1 and J is TRBJ2-7; D might be TRBD2 (6 bases). Between the trimmed V and J ends, which lost 3 bases and 5 bases, there was a span of 20 bases. CDR3 size: 15 residues. Germline V gene data show CDR1 as DFQATT and CDR2 as SNEGSKA (reference sequence). CDR3 amino acids: CSASKRRGPYNEQYF. The CDR3 DNA follows: TGCAGTGCTAGTAAGCGGCGGGGCCCCTACAACGAGCAGTACTTC.

The chain combines TRBV11-3 with TRBJ2-1, with 9 nucleotides matching TRBD2. Germline V lookup: CDR1 SGHNT, CDR2 YENEEA. V was clipped by 0 bases and J by 7 bases; unmatched bases: 16. The CDR3 spans 19 residues. CDR3 coding DNA: TGTGCCAGCAGCTTAGAACCCTCTTCTAGCGGGAAGGCCCTGAATGAGCAGTTCTTC. Amino acids: CASSLEPSSSGKALNEQFF. The whole variable domain, remainder taken from reference TRBV11-3 and TRBJ2-1, is EAGVVQSPRYKIIEKKQPVAFWCNPISGHNTLYWYLQNLGQGPELLIRYENEEAVDDSQLPKDRFSAERLKGVDSTLKIQPAELGDSAVYLCASSLEPSSSGKALNEQFFGPGTRLTVL.

Only one count was recorded for this clone. CDR3 DNA: TGTGCCAGCACGGCACTGAGGAGGACCCAGTACTTC. As protein: CASTALRRTQYF. The V and J genes are TRBV2 and TRBJ2-5; D not resolved. Germline V gene lookup returns CDR1 SNHLY and CDR2 FYNNEI. With 7 bases removed from V and 7 bases from J, the gap between germline ends came to 13 bases. This CDR3 is built from 12 residues.

The chain uses TRBV5-8 and TRBJ1-1; D is uncertain. The CDR3 has 11 residues. The germline V gene encodes CDR1 SGHTS and CDR2 YDEGEE. Trimming pared 0 bases from V and 10 bases from J, leaving 7 bases between. As DNA, the CDR3 is TGTGCCAGCAGCTTGGTCACGGGAGCTTTCTTT. Its protein product is CASSLVTGAFF.

V is TRBV27 and J is TRBJ2-7; 9 nucleotides line up with TRBD1. CDR1 and CDR2 (germline): MNHEY, SMNVEV (reference sequence). The V and J ends lost 6 bases and 0 bases, in that order; junction bases with no gene match: 9. CDR3 length: 16 amino acids. CDR3 residues: CASSLGGQGSSYEQYF. CDR3 sequence (DNA): TGTGCCAGCAGCCTAGGGGGACAGGGAAGCTCCTACGAGCAGTACTTC.

V gene TRBV3-1 (or the pseudogene TRBV3-2) combines with J gene TRBJ2-1, with 9 positions matching TRBD1. With 1 base clipped from V and 7 bases from J, the junction kept 2 bases outside the gene matches. The CDR3 is 14 residues long. CDR1 and CDR2 from the germline V gene are LGHDT and YNNKEL (reference sequence). The CDR3 reads CASSQAGTGNEQFF. The CDR3 region has the DNA TGTGCCAGCAGCCAAGCCGGGACAGGGAATGAGCAGTTCTTC.

This chain uses TRBV20-1 with TRBJ2-7; 7 bases agree with TRBD2. Per germline, CDR1 DFQATT and CDR2 SNEGSKA (reference sequence). Losses at the gene ends were 3 bases for V and 3 bases for J; bases not matched to a gene: 8. The CDR3 extends over 14 amino acids. CDR3 region: CSASLSSGNYEQYF. CDR3 bases: TGCAGTGCTAGTCTTTCGAGCGGGAACTACGAGCAGTACTTC.

In DNA form, the CDR3 reads TGCGCCAGCAGCACAGTAGCGGGAGTCACAGATACGCAGTATTTT. This encodes CASSTVAGVTDTQYF. The chain links TRBV5-1 to TRBJ2-3; TRBD2 matches 9 bases. Germline trimming cut 4 bases from V and 2 bases from J; bases unmatched to any gene: 5. The germline V gene has CDR1 SGHRS and CDR2 YFSETQ. The CDR3 consists of 15 residues.

The chain is built from TRBV6-2 or TRBV6-3 and TRBJ2-1, with D possibly matching TRBD1 (6 bases). This CDR3 is built from 17 residues. V lost 5 bases to trimming and J lost 7 bases, with 24 bases between them. The germline V gene has CDR1 MNHEY and CDR2 SVGEGT. CDR3 coding DNA: TGTGCCAGCAGTACCCGCCGCCAGGGGCGGCCAACGAATGAGCAGTTCTTC. It is translated as CASSTRRQGRPTNEQFF.